The T cell receptor beta chain under discussion was sequenced for a study of memory B cells and T cells in multiple sclerosis listed by TCRdb under 2018. Regarding the research as a whole: The study compared the TCR beta repertoires of autoproliferating peripheral T cells with those of brain lesion-infiltrating T cells in multiple sclerosis patients. TCR sequencing involved a couple of multiple sclerosis patients from whom brain lesions at autopsy or brain-infiltrating cells from biopsy were available. The full study reports these points: Because clone-set sizes differed between compartments, counts of shared clonotypes were influenced and normalization was required.

Using the immunoSEQ Platform, TCRbeta CDR3 regions were amplified from extracted genomic DNA. The immunoSEQ assay used multiplex PCR together with high-throughput sequencing and a bioinformatics pipeline from the vendor. On the authors' methods: Non-productive sequences and CDR3s under 4 amino acids long were removed, and the clonotype frequencies in each sample were recalculated. In immunoSEQ Analyzer 2.0, shared clonotypes were identified as those with identical CDR3 amino acid, V gene and J gene sequences. To normalize repertoire overlap, the number of shared clonotypes was divided by the product of the two clone-set sizes and multiplied by 1000 to give arbitrary units. TCRdb stores this immuneACCESS table with in-frame sequences only. Part of the clones is absent; in the studies checked, under half of the shortfall reflects unresolved V genes, and no reason is known for the rest. From that table come the V and J calls and clone size; the DNA was used to work out D and trimming. Across this sample there are approximately 47,000 clones, with more than 65% seen only once. The ten largest make up more than 0.95% of the sample.

On this clone: The specificity of this receptor is unknown. Base-call qualities are not available, and no considerably larger clone is one nucleotide away. The same CDR3 is also encoded by other DNA sequences in this sample.

The junction carries 10 bases between V and J, which are trimmed by 4 bases and 0 bases respectively. Its CDR3 holds 14 amino acids, cysteine through phenylalanine. CDR3 DNA is the only sequence kept; it has 42 bases, read in frame from the first base. CDR1 and CDR2 are read off the germline V gene as SGHDT and YYEEEE. After CFSE-labeled PBMCs were cultured without a stimulus, the autoproliferating (CFSEdim) and non-proliferating (CFSEhi) T cell fractions were sequenced separately. In total, roughly 4.5x10^7 CFSE-labeled PBMCs were cultured without stimulus for approximately seven days, after which replicate wells were pooled. PBMCs were labeled with roughly 0.5 uM CFSE and were cultured without exogenous stimuli in serum-free AIM-V medium. PBMCs were obtained by Ficoll density gradient centrifugation and kept cryopreserved until use. Using a FACSAria III, live 7-AAD-negative cells were sorted, then washed with PBS and stored frozen at -80 degrees C as dry pellets.

The sequenced material came from PBMCs from blood kept in culture. The receptor comes from a human donor with multiple sclerosis. The chain is assembled from TRBV5-6 and TRBJ1-1; possibly the D gene is TRBD1, per 5 matching bases. The CDR3 amino acid sequence is: CASSPGPLNTEAFF. The DNA sequence is given as TGTGCCAGCAGCCCGGGACCACTGAACACTGAAGCTTTCTTT. The full variable domain, completed from the reference TRBV5-6 and TRBJ1-1 proteins outside the CDR3, reads DAGVTQSPTHLIKTRGQQVTLRCSPKSGHDTVSWYQQALGQGPQFIFQYYEEEERQRGNFPDRFSGHQFPNYSSELNVNALLLGDSALYLCASSPGPLNTEAFFGQGTRLTVV.